This TCR beta chain was recorded in a study of graft-versus-host responses after intestinal transplantation. Study summary: For approximately three years after anti-thymocyte globulin induction, all recipients took tacrolimus and steroids.

Sequenced by immunoSEQ multiplex PCR; TCRdb stores in-frame clones only, minus some. The table shows 84,000 or so clones, with approximately 92% occurring only once. Whole-study results and caveats: Maximum circulating GvH clone levels tracked with early post-transplant HvG decreases. GvH clones detected in recipient marrow included some appearing first in ileum or blood.

The length of the CDR3 is 15 residues. V was trimmed by 1 base and J by 4 bases, leaving 10 bases between them. Germline V gives CDR1 MGHRA, CDR2 YSYEKL. As for this clone: The antigen remains unidentified.

This rearrangement joins TRBV4-1 to TRBJ2-2; D might be TRBD1 (6 bases). This TCR was recovered from a human donor who was the organ donor for an intestinal transplant. The sequenced sample was unstimulated CD8+ T cells sorted from spleen or lymph node cells, obtained before transplant. CDR3 sequence reads: CASSQAGVSTGELFF. CDR3 sequence (DNA): TGCGCCAGCAGCCAAGCAGGGGTTAGCACCGGGGAGCTGTTTTTT.